A selection of T cell receptor beta chains follows, all from one sample in a study of cytomegalovirus exposure and HLA in healthy donors. The data were produced by immunoSEQ multiplex PCR, yet TCRdb's version contains in-frame clones alone and is incomplete. The data hold some 100,000 clones, with over 65% observed a single time. The sequenced material came from PBMCs. Every receptor here comes from a woman aged 45-65 years in good health and CMV-seropositive. CDR3s include the opening cysteine and the closing phenylalanine or tryptophan. A D gene is named only where the DNA matches it firmly. Clone size is not always given. Where it is, it says once, few, many or a class for expanded clones.

TRBD2	-	TRBV5-4	TRBJ2-5	TGTGCCAGCAGCGATTCCCGACTAGCTTTGGGGCAAGAGACCCAGTACTTC	CASSDSRLALGQETQYF
-	-	TRBV4-1	TRBJ2-7	TGCGCCAGCAGCCTCGCCCCGACAGGGGAGGGCTACGAGCAGTACTTC	CASSLAPTGEGYEQYF
TRBD1	-	TRBV7-2	TRBJ1-2	TGTGCCAGCAGCCCGTTACAGGGGGCTGCCTATGGCTACACCTTC	CASSPLQGAAYGYTF
TRBD2	-	TRBV9	TRBJ2-1	TGTGCCAGCAGCGTAGCGGGAGGCCTCCCCTCCTACAATGAGCAGTTCTTC	CASSVAGGLPSYNEQFF
-	-	TRBV4-3	TRBJ2-1	TGCGCCAGCAGCCAAGTGCTAGCGACCTACAATGAGCAGTTCTTC	CASSQVLATYNEQFF
TRBD1	once	TRBV9	TRBJ2-7	TGTGCCAGCAGCGTAGGGCCTACAGGGGGCGGCCACGAGCAGTACTTC	CASSVGPTGGGHEQYF
TRBD1	once	TRBV29-1	TRBJ1-2	TGCAGCGTTGAAGCACAGGGGGACTATGGCTACACCTTC	CSVEAQGDYGYTF
TRBD1	-	TRBV19	TRBJ2-2	TGTGCCAGTAGTCCCAAGGACAGGGCCACCGGGGAGCTGTTTTTT	CASSPKDRATGELFF
TRBD1	-	TRBV11-3	TRBJ2-1	TGTGCCAGCAGCACAAGGGACAGAGCGGTTGAGCAGTTCTTC	CASSTRDRAVEQFF
-	-	TRBV30	TRBJ1-5	TGTGCCTGGAGTGTATCAGGGTTCAATCAGCCCCAGCATTTT	CAWSVSGFNQPQHF
-	-	TRBV12-2	TRBJ2-6	TGTGCAAGTCGCCCCCGACAGAGGAGCTCTGGGGCCAACGTCCTGACTTTC	CASRPRQRSSGANVLTF
TRBD2	once	TRBV7-9	TRBJ2-1	TGTGCCAGCAGCTTAGGAGCGGGAGTGGCGAATGAGCAGTTCTTC	CASSLGAGVANEQFF
TRBD1	few	TRBV27	TRBJ2-4	TGTGCCAGCAGCCAAACCGGGACAGCAAACATTCAGTACTTC	CASSQTGTANIQYF
-	-	TRBV7-3	TRBJ2-3	TGTGCCAGCAGCCCCGGCACAGATACGCAGTATTTT	CASSPGTDTQYF
-	-	TRBV7-9	TRBJ2-7	TGTGCCAGCAGCTTCGAAGGGAGCTCCTACGAGCAGTACTTC	CASSFEGSSYEQYF
-	few	TRBV5-1	TRBJ1-1	TGCGCCAGCAGCTTGGATCTGAGTTCAAACACTGAAGCTTTCTTT	CASSLDLSSNTEAFF
TRBD1	-	TRBV11-3	TRBJ2-7	TGTGCCAGCAGCCCCGGACAGGGCTACGAGCAGTACTTC	CASSPGQGYEQYF
-	-	TRBV4-2	TRBJ2-1	TGTGCCAGCAGCCAAGTTTCCGGGGACTCCAATGAGCAGTTCTTC	CASSQVSGDSNEQFF
-	once	TRBV29-1	TRBJ2-3	TGCAGCGTTTCATCCGGCGCGCGGGCAGATACGCAGTATTTT	CSVSSGARADTQYF
-	-	TRBV7-8	TRBJ2-5	TGTGCCAGCAGCTTAGGAGCGTCGGGGATTCAAGAGACCCAGTACTTC	CASSLGASGIQETQYF
-	-	TRBV7-9	TRBJ1-1	TGTGCCAGCACCCCCAACGGCAGGGAGAACACTGAAGCTTTCTTT	CASTPNGRENTEAFF
-	-	TRBV20-1	TRBJ2-5	TGCAGTGCTAGCAGCGGTGAGACCCAGTACTTC	CSASSGETQYF
-	-	TRBV10-3	TRBJ2-7	TGTGCCATCAGTACAGAGGGCACCTACGAGCAGTACTTC	CAISTEGTYEQYF
-	few	TRBV7-9	TRBJ1-1	TGTGCCAGCAGCTCAGTAGGGGGAGAGGACACTGAAGCTTTCTTT	CASSSVGGEDTEAFF
-	-	TRBV9	TRBJ2-3	TGTGCCAGCAGCGTAGGTGTCGCAGATACGCAGTATTTT	CASSVGVADTQYF
TRBD1	-	TRBV5-1	TRBJ2-5	TGCGCCAGCCGGACAGGGGGCGAGACCCAGTACTTC	CASRTGGETQYF
-	few	TRBV18	TRBJ2-1	TGTGCCAGCTCACGGGCGGGAAGCGGTGAGCAGTTCTTC	CASSRAGSGEQFF
-	-	TRBV7-2	TRBJ1-1	TGTGCCAGCAGCTCAAGGAGCGGGGGGGGGAACACTGAAGCTTTCTTT	CASSSRSGGGNTEAFF
-	few	TRBV20-1	TRBJ1-2	TGCAGTGCTACAACTAACTATGGCTACACCTTC	CSATTNYGYTF
-	few	TRBV18	TRBJ1-1	TGTGCCAGCTCACCCGGTATGGTTACCGAAGCTTTCTTT	CASSPGMVTEAFF
TRBD1	-	TRBV5-6	TRBJ1-1	TGTGCCAGCAGCTTGACAGGGGTTGACACTGAAGCTTTCTTT	CASSLTGVDTEAFF
TRBD1	-	TRBV27	TRBJ2-1	TGTGCCAGCCGACCCCTTACCGGGACAGGGGGCAATGAGCAGTTCTTC	CASRPLTGTGGNEQFF
TRBD1	few	TRBV6-4	TRBJ1-1	TGTGCCAGCAGTGACCGGACAGGGGGCGGGATAACTTTCTTT	CASSDRTGGGITFF
-	-	TRBV19	TRBJ1-2	TGTGCCAGTAGTATAGGAAAAGGGGAGGGCGTTTATGGCTACACCTTC	CASSIGKGEGVYGYTF
TRBD1	-	TRBV9	TRBJ1-2	TGTGCCAGCAGCGCTCTGGACAGGGGAGGCTATGGCTACACCTTC	CASSALDRGGYGYTF
TRBD1	few	TRBV10-2	TRBJ2-7	TGCGCCAGCAGGGCAGGACAGGGGGTTTACGAGCAGTACTTC	CASRAGQGVYEQYF
TRBD2	-	TRBV27	TRBJ2-5	TGTGCCAGCAGTACGACTAGCGGAACCCAAGAGACCCAGTACTTC	CASSTTSGTQETQYF
-	-	TRBV5-1	TRBJ1-1	TGCGCCAGCAGCTCCGGACCGGGACAAATGAACACTGAAGCTTTCTTT	CASSSGPGQMNTEAFF
-	-	TRBV18	TRBJ2-5	TGTGCCAGCTCACCACCGCGGGCCACTGCCCAAGAGACCCAGTACTTC	CASSPPRATAQETQYF
TRBD2	-	TRBV5-6	TRBJ2-1	TGTGCCAGCATTCTCAGCGGGAACTGGAATGAGCAGTTCTTC	CASILSGNWNEQFF
TRBD1	-	TRBV7-9	TRBJ1-5	TGTGCCAGCAGCTCGGGACAGGGGTTTGGCAATCAGCCCCAGCATTTT	CASSSGQGFGNQPQHF
TRBD2	few	TRBV19	TRBJ2-5	TGTGCCAGTAGTGGGGCGGGGGAAGAGACCCAGTACTTC	CASSGAGEETQYF
-	-	TRBV4-3	TRBJ2-7	TGCGCCAGCAGCCAAGCTCACAATAACTACGAGCAGTACTTC	CASSQAHNNYEQYF
TRBD2	-	TRBV18	TRBJ2-5	TGTGCCAGCTCACCGCTGGCGGGGGACCAAGAGACCCAGTACTTC	CASSPLAGDQETQYF
TRBD1	-	TRBV30	TRBJ1-1	TGTGCCATAGGACAGGCCATGAACACTGAAGCTTTCTTT	CAIGQAMNTEAFF
-	-	TRBV10-3	TRBJ2-3	TGTGCCATCAGTGAGTCGAGCCCAGCGGGTGTTGGTACAGATACGCAGTATTTT	CAISESSPAGVGTDTQYF
TRBD1	-	TRBV7-2	TRBJ1-1	TGTGCCAGCAGCTCAGGACAGGGGAGGACTGAAGCTTTCTTT	CASSSGQGRTEAFF
-	-	TRBV5-1	TRBJ1-1	TGCGCCAGCAGCTTGAGCGGACAGAGGAACACTGAAGCTTTCTTT	CASSLSGQRNTEAFF
TRBD1	-	TRBV7-9	TRBJ2-1	TGTGCCAGCAGCTTGGCGGACAGGGGGCGATTCTTC	CASSLADRGRFF
TRBD1	-	TRBV12-5	TRBJ2-3	TGTGCTAGTGGGGGACAGGTAATTCCGGATACGCAGTATTTT	CASGGQVIPDTQYF
-	few	TRBV29-1	TRBJ1-1	TGCAGCGTTGGCCGCTCCTCCCGTACGGACACTGAAGCTTTCTTT	CSVGRSSRTDTEAFF
TRBD1	-	TRBV4-2	TRBJ1-1	TGTGCCAGCAGCCAAGAAGGACAGGGGAGCACTGAAGCTTTCTTT	CASSQEGQGSTEAFF
TRBD1	-	TRBV4-3	TRBJ1-5	TGCGCCAGCAGCCAGGGGACAGGGGCTGGCGGGAGACATCAGCCCCAGCATTTT	CASSQGTGAGGRHQPQHF
-	-	TRBV2	TRBJ2-2	TGTGCCAGCACGAAGCGAGACACCGGGGAGCTGTTTTTT	CASTKRDTGELFF
-	-	TRBV29-1	TRBJ2-6	TGCTCTGGGGCCAACGTCCTGACTTTC	CSGANVLTF
TRBD2	-	TRBV19	TRBJ2-1	TGTGCCAGTAGTGAACTAGCGGGAGGATCGTTTGAGCAGTTCTTC	CASSELAGGSFEQFF
TRBD2	few	TRBV6-5	TRBJ2-3	TGTGCCAGTAAGCGGGAGGGCCTGACAGATACGCAGTATTTT	CASKREGLTDTQYF
-	-	TRBV13	TRBJ1-1	TGTGCCAGCAGCTTCAGGGGCGCGACTGAAGCTTTCTTT	CASSFRGATEAFF
TRBD2	-	TRBV7-2	TRBJ2-7	TGTGCCAGCAGCGGCGGCGGTAGCGGGAAATACGAGCAGTACTTC	CASSGGGSGKYEQYF
TRBD2	-	TRBV4-2	TRBJ2-3	TGTGCCAGCGGATCCAGACTAGCGGGAGAGGCAGATACGCAGTATTTT	CASGSRLAGEADTQYF